This TCR beta chain is drawn from a study of T cell repertoires in cytomegalovirus infection. Background on the study: Use of recently identified HLA-C-restricted and well-studied HLA-B-restricted CMV epitopes was part of the study. Both a matching HLA type and CMV infection were indicated by public TCR beta signatures.

At least ten counts were recorded for this clonotype. The antigen is not known. The CDR3 runs to 15 residues. The germline V gene has CDR1 SGHTA and CDR2 FQGNSA. V gave up 3 bases and J gave up 2 bases, with 13 bases separating them. A single record per CDR3 protein comes from TCRdb applying MiXCR to the reads. The table lists about 830,000 distinct CDR3 sequences, roughly 33% of them singletons. Notes on the study in general: Predominance within the ex vivo response was attributable to HLA-C-restricted CMV-specific TCR beta clonotypes. The study identified carriers of CMV plus the relevant HLA from cumulative public TCR beta family frequency.

Here the sequenced sample was cultured CD8+ T cells from PBMCs, taken from culture after CMV antigen stimulation. The origin of this receptor is a human donor in good health (CMV status not recorded). Some clones in this sample may be carry-over from other donors' samples. The chain has TRBV7-2 and TRBJ1-1; D may be TRBD1 (6 bases). The CDR3 reads CASSFTGGRNTEAFF. For the CDR3, the DNA is TGTGCCAGCAGCTTCACGGGGGGCAGAAACACTGAAGCTTTCTTT.